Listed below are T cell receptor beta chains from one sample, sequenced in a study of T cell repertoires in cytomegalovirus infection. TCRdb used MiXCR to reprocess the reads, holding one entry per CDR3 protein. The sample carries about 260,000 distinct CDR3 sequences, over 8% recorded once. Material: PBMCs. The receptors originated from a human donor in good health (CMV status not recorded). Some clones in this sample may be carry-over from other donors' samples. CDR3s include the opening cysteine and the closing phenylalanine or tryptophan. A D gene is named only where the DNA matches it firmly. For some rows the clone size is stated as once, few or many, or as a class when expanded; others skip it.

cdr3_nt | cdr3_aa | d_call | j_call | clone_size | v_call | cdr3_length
TGTGCCAGCAGCATCGACAGGGGAACTGAAGCTTTCTTT | CASSIDRGTEAFF | TRBD1 | TRBJ1-1 | many | TRBV7-9 | 13
TGTGCCAGTAGTAGTGGACAGGGGACGCGCACTGAAGCTTTCTTT | CASSSGQGTRTEAFF | TRBD1 | TRBJ1-1 | many | TRBV19 | 15
TGTGCCAGCAGCTTAGAAGGACAAAACTATGGCTACACCTTC | CASSLEGQNYGYTF | . | TRBJ1-2 | many | TRBV7-2 | 14
TGTGCCAGCAGCACATTCTACGAGCAGTACTTC | CASSTFYEQYF | . | TRBJ2-7 | many | TRBV7-2 | 11
TGTGCCAGCAGCTCCGACACATACTATGGCTACACCTTC | CASSSDTYYGYTF | . | TRBJ1-2 | . | TRBV11-2 | 13
TGTGCCAGCAGTCTACAGGGTGCGGGGGGCAATCAGCCCCAGCATTTT | CASSLQGAGGNQPQHF | . | TRBJ1-5 | . | TRBV12-3/TRBV12-4 | 16
TGTGCCAGCAGCTTGAAAATCAACACAGATACGCAGTATTTT | CASSLKINTDTQYF | . | TRBJ2-3 | many | TRBV7-2 | 14
TGTGCCAGCAGGACCGGGACAGGGGGTATGGGAAGCAATCAGCCCCAGCATTTT | CASRTGTGGMGSNQPQHF | TRBD1 | TRBJ1-5 | many | TRBV7-2 | 18
TGTGCCTTGCGGGACTCCGAAATCAATGAGCAGTTCTTC | CALRDSEINEQFF | . | TRBJ2-1 | . | TRBV12-3/TRBV12-4 | 13
TGCAGTGCGGAGGGACCGAACTATGGCTACACCTTC | CSAEGPNYGYTF | . | TRBJ1-2 | many | TRBV20-1 | 12
TGTGCCAGCAGGCCGGGACTAGCGGGGAGTCTCTCCTACGAGCAGTACTTC | CASRPGLAGSLSYEQYF | TRBD2 | TRBJ2-7 | few | TRBV28 | 17
TGCAGTGCTAGCGGGCTAGCGGTGTACAATGAGCAGTTCTTC | CSASGLAVYNEQFF | TRBD2 | TRBJ2-1 | many | TRBV20-1 | 14
TGCAGCGTTGAAGTGAGGGGGATTGGGAACACTGAAGCTTTCTTT | CSVEVRGIGNTEAFF | . | TRBJ1-1 | . | TRBV29-1 | 15
TGTGCCAGCAGCTATAAAAGCGGGAGGGATACCTACGAGCAGTACTTC | CASSYKSGRDTYEQYF | TRBD2 | TRBJ2-7 | many | TRBV7-9 | 16
TGTGCCAGCGGCCAGGGACAGGGCGCCTATGGCTACACCTTC | CASGQGQGAYGYTF | TRBD1 | TRBJ1-2 | many | TRBV7-2 | 14
TGTGCCAGCAGCTTCGGGACAGCGAACACTGAAGCTTTCTTT | CASSFGTANTEAFF | TRBD1 | TRBJ1-1 | many | TRBV7-9 | 14
TGTGCCACCAGGCAGGGGGTAAGGGACGGCCAAGAGACCCAGTACTTC | CATRQGVRDGQETQYF | TRBD1 | TRBJ2-5 | . | TRBV15 | 16
TGTGCCAGCAGTAAGGTAGGACGGGCGAACACTGAAGCTTTCTTT | CASSKVGRANTEAFF | . | TRBJ1-1 | many | TRBV7-2 | 15
TGTGCCAGCACCTATCGACCCGGGGAGCTGTTTTTT | CASTYRPGELFF | . | TRBJ2-2 | many | TRBV6-2/TRBV6-3 | 12
TGTGCCAGCAGTCCCGACAGGGCCGTCGCCTGGAAGCAGTACTTC | CASSPDRAVAWKQYF | TRBD1 | TRBJ2-7 | . | TRBV7-2 | 15
TGTGCCAGCTCGGCAGGGGCTGGAAACACCATATATTTT | CASSAGAGNTIYF | . | TRBJ1-3 | many | TRBV7-9 | 13
TGTGCCAGCAGCCCCCCACCGGAGGGTTTTGGTGAAGCTTTCTTT | CASSPPPEGFGEAFF | . | TRBJ1-1 | few | TRBV5-5 | 15
TGTGCTAGTGGTTTGGGGACAGAGACCGATACGCAGTATTTT | CASGLGTETDTQYF | . | TRBJ2-3 | many | TRBV12-5 | 14
TGTGCCAGCAACTCACAGGGGGCGATGAATTCACCCCTCCACTTT | CASNSQGAMNSPLHF | TRBD1 | TRBJ1-6 | many | TRBV7-2 | 15
TGTGCCAGCAGTGCAGGGGGCCTGAGCTCCTACGAGCAGTACTTC | CASSAGGLSSYEQYF | TRBD1 | TRBJ2-7 | few | TRBV28 | 15